This TCR beta chain comes out of a study of control samples from healthy donors and cancer patients. Clones were sequenced by immunoSEQ multiplex PCR, and TCRdb holds only the in-frame ones, with some missing. Among fewer than 90,000 clones, nearly 85% were seen once, and the ten largest hold under 30%. V gave up 6 bases and J gave up 1 base, with 18 bases separating them. Germline loops: CDR1 MNHEY, CDR2 SMNVEV (reference sequence). The CDR3 is 16 residues long. The sequence came from a man aged 45-65 years in good health. The chain links TRBV27 to TRBJ2-5; TRBD2 is a possible D gene (5 bases). Source material: blood. CDR3 DNA: TGTGCCAGCAGAAGTCCGGGAACAGAGTCCCAAGAGACCCAGTACTTC. This encodes CASRSPGTESQETQYF.